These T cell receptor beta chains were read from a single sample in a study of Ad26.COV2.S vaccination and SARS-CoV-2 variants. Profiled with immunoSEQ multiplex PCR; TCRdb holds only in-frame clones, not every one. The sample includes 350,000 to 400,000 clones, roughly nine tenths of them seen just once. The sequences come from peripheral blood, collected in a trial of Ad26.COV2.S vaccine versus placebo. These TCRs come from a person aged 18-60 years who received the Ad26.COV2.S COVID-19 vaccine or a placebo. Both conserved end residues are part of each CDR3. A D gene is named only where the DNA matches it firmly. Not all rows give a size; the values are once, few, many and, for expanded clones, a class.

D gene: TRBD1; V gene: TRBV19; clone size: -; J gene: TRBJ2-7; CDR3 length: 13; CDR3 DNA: TGTGCCAGTAGTAGGACAGGGGTACACGAGCAGTACTTC; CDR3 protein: CASSRTGVHEQYF
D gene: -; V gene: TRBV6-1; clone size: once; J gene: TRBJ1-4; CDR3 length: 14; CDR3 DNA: TGTGCCAGCAGTGAACTAGGGGCGGGTGAAAAACTGTTTTTT; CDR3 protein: CASSELGAGEKLFF
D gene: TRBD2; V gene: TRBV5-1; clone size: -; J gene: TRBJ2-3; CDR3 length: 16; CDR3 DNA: TGCGCCAGCAGCCCATTGGGACTACCAAGCACAGATACGCAGTATTTT; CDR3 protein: CASSPLGLPSTDTQYF
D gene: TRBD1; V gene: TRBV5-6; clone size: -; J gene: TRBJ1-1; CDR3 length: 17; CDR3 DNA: TGTGCCAGCAGCTTGCGGGGACAGGGGGCGCCGATGGCTGAAGCTTTCTTT; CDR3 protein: CASSLRGQGAPMAEAFF
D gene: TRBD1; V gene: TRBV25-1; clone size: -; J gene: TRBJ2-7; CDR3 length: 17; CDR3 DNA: TGTGCCAGCAGTGGTGAAACAGCAAGGACAGGGGTTTACGAGCAGTACTTC; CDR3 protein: CASSGETARTGVYEQYF
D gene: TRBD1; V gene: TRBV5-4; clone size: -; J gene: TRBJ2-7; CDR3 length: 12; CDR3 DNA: TGTGCCAGCAGCATAAACAGGGGAATAGGGTACTTC; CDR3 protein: CASSINRGIGYF
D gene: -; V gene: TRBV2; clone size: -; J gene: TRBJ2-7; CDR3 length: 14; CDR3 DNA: TGTGCCAGCAGTGATGTATTGGGGTTATACGAGCAGTACTTC; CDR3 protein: CASSDVLGLYEQYF
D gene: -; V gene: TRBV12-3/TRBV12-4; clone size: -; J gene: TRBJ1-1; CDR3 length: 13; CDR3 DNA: TGTGCCAGCAGTTTAAAGGACAACACTGAAGCTTTCTTT; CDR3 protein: CASSLKDNTEAFF
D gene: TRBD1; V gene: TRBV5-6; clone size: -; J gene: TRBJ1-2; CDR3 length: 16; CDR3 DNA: TGTGCCAGCAGCTTAAGGCCCGGCAGGGGGCGACATGGCTACACCTTC; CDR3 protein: CASSLRPGRGRHGYTF
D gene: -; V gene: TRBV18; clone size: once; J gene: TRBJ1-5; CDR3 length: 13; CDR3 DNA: TGTGCCAGCTCTCAGGGGCAGGTTCAGCCCCAGCATTTT; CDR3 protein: CASSQGQVQPQHF
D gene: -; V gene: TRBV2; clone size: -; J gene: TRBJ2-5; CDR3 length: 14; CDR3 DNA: TGTGCCAGCGCCGGGACTTACTACCAAGAGACCCAGTACTTC; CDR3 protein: CASAGTYYQETQYF
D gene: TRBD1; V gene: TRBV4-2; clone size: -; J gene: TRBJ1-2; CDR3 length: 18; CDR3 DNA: TGTGCCAGCAGCCAACCAATTCCGCCCGGACAGGGCTTCTATGGCTACACCTTC; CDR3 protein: CASSQPIPPGQGFYGYTF
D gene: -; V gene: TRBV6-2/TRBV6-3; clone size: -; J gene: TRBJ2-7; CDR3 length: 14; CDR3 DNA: TGTGCCAGCAGTCAAACCGGGACTCGTGGGGAGCAGTACTTC; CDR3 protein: CASSQTGTRGEQYF
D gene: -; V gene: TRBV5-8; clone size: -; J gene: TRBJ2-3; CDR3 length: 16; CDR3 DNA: TGTGCCAGCAGCTTGGAAGGCGGCAGGGTGACAGATACGCAGTATTTT; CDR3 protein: CASSLEGGRVTDTQYF
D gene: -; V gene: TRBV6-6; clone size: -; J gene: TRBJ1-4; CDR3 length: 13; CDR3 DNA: TGTGCCAGCAGCGGACAGAGTGATGAAAAACTGTTTTTT; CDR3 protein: CASSGQSDEKLFF
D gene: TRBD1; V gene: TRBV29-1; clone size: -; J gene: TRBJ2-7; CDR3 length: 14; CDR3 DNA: TGCAGCGTTGAAATTGACAGGGGATCCTACGAGCAGTACTTC; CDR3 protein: CSVEIDRGSYEQYF
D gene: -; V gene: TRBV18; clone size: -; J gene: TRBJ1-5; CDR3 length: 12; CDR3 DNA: TGTGCCAGCTCCCCCGATGATCAGCCCCAGCATTTT; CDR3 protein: CASSPDDQPQHF
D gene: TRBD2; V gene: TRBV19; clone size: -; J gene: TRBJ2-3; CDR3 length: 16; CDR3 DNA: TGTGCCAGTAACGAGCCTAGCGGGGCGATCACAGATACGCAGTATTTT; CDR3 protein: CASNEPSGAITDTQYF
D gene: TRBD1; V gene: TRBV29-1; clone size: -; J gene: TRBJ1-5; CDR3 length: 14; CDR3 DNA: TGCAGCGTGACGGACAGGGAGGGCAATCAGCCCCAGCATTTT; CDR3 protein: CSVTDREGNQPQHF
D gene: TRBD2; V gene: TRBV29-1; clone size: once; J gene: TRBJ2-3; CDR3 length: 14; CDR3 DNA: TGCAGCGTTGGCCCTAGCGGGGGTCCAGATACGCAGTATTTT; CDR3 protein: CSVGPSGGPDTQYF
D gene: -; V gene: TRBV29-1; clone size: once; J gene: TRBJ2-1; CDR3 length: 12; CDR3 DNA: TGCAGCGCCCTAGGCGGCGGGGTCGAGCAGTTCTTC; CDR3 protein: CSALGGGVEQFF
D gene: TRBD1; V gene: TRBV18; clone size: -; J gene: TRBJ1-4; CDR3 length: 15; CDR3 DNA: TGTGCCAGCTCCCCCGCACCCGGACAGGGAGCAAAACTGTTTTTT; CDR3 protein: CASSPAPGQGAKLFF
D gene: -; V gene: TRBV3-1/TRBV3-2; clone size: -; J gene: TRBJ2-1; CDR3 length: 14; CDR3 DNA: TGTGCCAGCAGCCAAGAGACTCCTCAGGGTGAGCAGTTCTTC; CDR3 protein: CASSQETPQGEQFF
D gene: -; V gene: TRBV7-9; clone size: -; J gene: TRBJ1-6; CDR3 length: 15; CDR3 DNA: TGTGCCAGCAGCCTTGGGTGGACGCTTAATTCACCCCTCCACTTT; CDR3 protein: CASSLGWTLNSPLHF
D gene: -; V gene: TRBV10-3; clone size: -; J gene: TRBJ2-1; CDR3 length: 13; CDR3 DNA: TGTGCCATCGTTCGGGGAACGGGGTATGAGCAGTTCTTC; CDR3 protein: CAIVRGTGYEQFF
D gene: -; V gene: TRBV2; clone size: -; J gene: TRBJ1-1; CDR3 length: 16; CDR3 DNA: TGTGCCAGCAGCGGACAGCCGGGATACTTAAACACTGAAGCTTTCTTT; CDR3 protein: CASSGQPGYLNTEAFF
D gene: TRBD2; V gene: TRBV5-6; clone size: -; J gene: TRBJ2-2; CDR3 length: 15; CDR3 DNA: TGTGCCAGCAGCAAGCTAGCGGGGGTCACCGGGGAGCTGTTTTTT; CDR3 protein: CASSKLAGVTGELFF
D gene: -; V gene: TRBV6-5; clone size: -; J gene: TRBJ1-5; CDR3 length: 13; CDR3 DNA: TGTGCCAGCAGTTACCGGGCGGATCCGCCCCAGCATTTT; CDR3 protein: CASSYRADPPQHF
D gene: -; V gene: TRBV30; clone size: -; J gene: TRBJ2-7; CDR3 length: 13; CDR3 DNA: TGTGCCTGGAGTGAGGACAGATCCTACGAGCAGTACTTC; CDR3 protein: CAWSEDRSYEQYF
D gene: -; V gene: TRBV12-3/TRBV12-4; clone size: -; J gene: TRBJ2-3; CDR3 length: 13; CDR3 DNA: TGTGCCAGCAGTTCGAAGGCCACAGATACGCAGTATTTT; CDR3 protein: CASSSKATDTQYF
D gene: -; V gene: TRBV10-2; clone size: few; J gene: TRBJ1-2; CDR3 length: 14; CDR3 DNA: TGCGCCAGCAGTGAGACGACAGCCCCTCTTGGCTACACCTTC; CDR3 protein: CASSETTAPLGYTF
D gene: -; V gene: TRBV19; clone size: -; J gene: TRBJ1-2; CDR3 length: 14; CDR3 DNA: TGTGCCAGTAGGCTGGGACCTCTGAACTATGGCTACACCTTC; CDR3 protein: CASRLGPLNYGYTF
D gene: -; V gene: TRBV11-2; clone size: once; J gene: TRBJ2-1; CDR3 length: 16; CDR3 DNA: TGTGCCAGCAGCTTAGGGACATTTAGCTCCTACAATGAGCAGTTCTTC; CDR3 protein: CASSLGTFSSYNEQFF
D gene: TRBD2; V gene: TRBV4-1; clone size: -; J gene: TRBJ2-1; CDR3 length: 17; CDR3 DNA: TGCGCCAGCAGCCAAATCGGCAAGCGGGGCTATTACAATGAGCAGTTCTTC; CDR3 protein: CASSQIGKRGYYNEQFF
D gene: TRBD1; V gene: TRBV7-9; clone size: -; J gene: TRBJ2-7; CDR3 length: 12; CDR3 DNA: TGTGCCGGAGGACAGGGCCCCTACGAGCAGTACTTC; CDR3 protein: CAGGQGPYEQYF
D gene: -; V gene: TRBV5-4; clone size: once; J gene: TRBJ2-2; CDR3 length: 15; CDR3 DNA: TGTGCCAGCAGCTTGGCATCCAGGGACACCGGGGAGCTGTTTTTT; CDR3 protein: CASSLASRDTGELFF
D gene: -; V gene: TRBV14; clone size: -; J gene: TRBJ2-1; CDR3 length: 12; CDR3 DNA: TGTGCCAGCAGCCTCGGACTCTATGAGCAGTTCTTC; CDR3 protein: CASSLGLYEQFF
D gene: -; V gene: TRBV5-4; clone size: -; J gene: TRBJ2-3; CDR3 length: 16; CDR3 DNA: TGTGCCAGCAGCTTGGGTGGGCGGGGGCTCACAGATACGCAGTATTTT; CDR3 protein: CASSLGGRGLTDTQYF
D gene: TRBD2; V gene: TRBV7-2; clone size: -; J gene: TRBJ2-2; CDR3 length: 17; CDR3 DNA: TGTGCCAGCAGCTTGAAGCGGGGGGGCCGGAACACCGGGGAGCTGTTTTTT; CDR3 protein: CASSLKRGGRNTGELFF
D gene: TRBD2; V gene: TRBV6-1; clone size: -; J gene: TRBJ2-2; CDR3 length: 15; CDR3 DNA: TGTGCCAGCAGTGAAGACGGGGGGGCTTCCGGGGAGCTGTTTTTT; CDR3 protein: CASSEDGGASGELFF
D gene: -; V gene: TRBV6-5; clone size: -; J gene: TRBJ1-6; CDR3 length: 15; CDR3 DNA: TGTGCCAGCAGTTACCAGGGTTCGACAAATTCACCCCTCCACTTT; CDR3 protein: CASSYQGSTNSPLHF
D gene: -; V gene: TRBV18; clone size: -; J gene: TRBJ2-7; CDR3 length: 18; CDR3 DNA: TGTGCCAGCTCACCACAGGTCCTCCCCCAGGGTATAGGATACGAGCAGTACTTC; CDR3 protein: CASSPQVLPQGIGYEQYF
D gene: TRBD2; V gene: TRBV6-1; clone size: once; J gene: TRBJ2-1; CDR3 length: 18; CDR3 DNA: TGTGCCAGCAGTGAATTAGGACTAGCGTCTGTCATCGCCGATGAGCAGTTCTTC; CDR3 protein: CASSELGLASVIADEQFF
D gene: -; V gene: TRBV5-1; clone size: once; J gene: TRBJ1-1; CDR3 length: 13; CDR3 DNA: TGCGCCAGCAGCTTGACAATGAACACTGAAGCTTTCTTT; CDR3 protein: CASSLTMNTEAFF
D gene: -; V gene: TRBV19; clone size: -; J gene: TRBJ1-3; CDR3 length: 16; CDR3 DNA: TGTGCCAGTACCTCGTATGGGGGAGACGGTGGAAACACCATATATTTT; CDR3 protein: CASTSYGGDGGNTIYF